This T cell receptor beta chain comes out of a study of shared clonotypes between healthy human individuals. Naive CD8 cells lacked CD45RO and underwent positive selection for CCR7, leaving out terminally differentiated effector memory CD45RA+ cells. The CDR3 consists of 15 residues. J gave up 3 bases and V 4 bases, and 6 bases lay outside the gene matches. In germline, CDR1 is SGHVS, CDR2 FQNEAQ. When replicate PCRs were run on sorted subsets, they used approximately 210 ng DNA, approximately 33,000 T cell genomes. TCRdb keeps only in-frame clones here, not all; method: immunoSEQ multiplex PCR. The sample contains around 1.9 million clones, around 93% of which appear only once.

The sample was naive CD8+ T cells from PBMCs. This TCR was recovered from a man younger than 30 in good health. Some clones in this sample may be carry-over from other donors' samples. V and J are TRBV7-8 and TRBJ2-7; 10 bases are shared with TRBD2. The CDR3 is CASSSGLAARYEQYF. CDR3 sequence (DNA): TGTGCCAGCAGCTCCGGACTAGCGGCCCGCTACGAGCAGTACTTC.